Below, one T cell receptor (beta chain) is given with its context. Its antigen is still unknown. The data derive from a study of lymphopenia after photon versus proton radiotherapy. Overall study findings and caveats: A bigger post-nadir fall in TCR diversity correlated inversely with survival time in deceased patients.

Repertoires were generated with immunoSEQ multiplex PCR, while TCRdb's copy carries only in-frame clones and drops some. The data hold around 19,000 clones, with about four fifths observed a single time. This CDR3 is 13 amino acids long. CDR1 is GTSNPN and CDR2 is SVGIG in the germline V gene (reference sequence). V was clipped by 3 bases and J by 5 bases, with 13 bases between them. V gene TRBV30 combines with J gene TRBJ1-2; D may be TRBD1 (5 bases). The source was peripheral blood, collected from a patient treated with photon-based radiotherapy. The TCR was taken from a woman in her 50s with pancreatic cancer. The chain's CDR3 is CAWRDWDVYGYTF. The CDR3, as DNA: TGTGCCTGGAGAGACTGGGACGTTTATGGCTACACCTTC.